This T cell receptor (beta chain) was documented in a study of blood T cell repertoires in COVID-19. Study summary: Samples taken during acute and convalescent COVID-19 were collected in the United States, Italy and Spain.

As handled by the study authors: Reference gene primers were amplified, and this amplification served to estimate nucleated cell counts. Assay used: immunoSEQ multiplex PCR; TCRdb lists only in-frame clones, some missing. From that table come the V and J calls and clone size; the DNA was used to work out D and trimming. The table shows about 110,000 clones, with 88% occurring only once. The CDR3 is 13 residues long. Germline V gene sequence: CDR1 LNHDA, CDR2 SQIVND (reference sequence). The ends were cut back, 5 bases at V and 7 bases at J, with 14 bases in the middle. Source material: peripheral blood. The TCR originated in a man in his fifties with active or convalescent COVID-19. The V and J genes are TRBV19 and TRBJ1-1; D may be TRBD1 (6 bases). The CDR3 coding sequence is TGTGCCAGTAGTGGTTTGACAGGAAATGAAGCTTTCTTT. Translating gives CASSGLTGNEAFF.